This TCR beta chain was recovered during a study of shared clonotypes between healthy human individuals. Study-level points and caveats: Few donors limited the genetic and exposure-history diversity represented. Measured sharing among donors was expected to vary with sequencing depth.

This CDR3 has 15 residues. The germline gives CDR1 KGHSH, CDR2 LQKENI. V was cut by 3 bases and J by 6 bases, with 17 bases left in between. Comments on this clone: Its cognate antigen is unknown.

Study processing details: With immunoSEQ giving junction-only sequences and no quality scores, filtering differed. Here immunoSEQ multiplex PCR was the method, and the copy in TCRdb shows in-frame clones only, minus some. The DNA gave D and trimming, while V, J and clone size come from that table. This sample has over a million clones, with about 98.5% found just once. V and J are TRBV18 and TRBJ1-2; D is uncertain. The receptor's source is a young man in good health. The source material was naive CD4+ T cells sorted from blood. Described subset: CD45RA+ positively selected. The DNA for the CDR3 is TGTGCCAGCTCACCCCCCGGGGAAGGGAGGAATGGCTACACCTTC. Amino acid sequence: CASSPPGEGRNGYTF.